Listed below are T cell receptor beta chains from one sample, sequenced in a study of cytomegalovirus exposure and HLA in healthy donors. Libraries were prepared by immunoSEQ multiplex PCR; TCRdb keeps only in-frame clonotypes and omits some of them. Its clone listing holds roughly 200,000 clones. The source material was PBMCs. All receptors derive from a man aged 25-45 years in good health and CMV-seronegative. Both conserved end residues are part of each CDR3. The D gene is left open where the match is weak.

V gene	D gene	J gene	CDR3 DNA	CDR3 protein
TRBV4-1	-	TRBJ1-1	TGCGCCAGCAGCCAGCAAGAGGGACAAACCATGAACACTGAAGCTTTCTTT	CASSQQEGQTMNTEAFF
TRBV10-3	TRBD1	TRBJ1-2	TGTGCCATCACTGACTTGGACAGGTCCCTTTCAACTTTCTATGGCTACACCTTC	CAITDLDRSLSTFYGYTF
TRBV28	-	TRBJ2-1	TGTGCCAGCAGTCCCAGCCAAGGCAGGTACAATGAGCAGTTCTTC	CASSPSQGRYNEQFF
TRBV19	-	TRBJ2-1	TGTGCCACACAGGAAGGGCAGTTCTTC	CATQEGQFF
TRBV7-9	TRBD1	TRBJ1-2	TGTGCCGGATCGGGACAGGGTTCAGGTGGCTACACCTTC	CAGSGQGSGGYTF
TRBV4-1	TRBD1	TRBJ2-7	TGCGCCAGCAGCCGGGACCACAGGGGGCGCGGATTTATGGCAGGGACCTACGAGCAGTACTTC	CASSRDHRGRGFMAGTYEQYF
TRBV13	TRBD1	TRBJ1-1	TGTGCCAGCAGCTCACCGGACAGGGATTACACTGAAGCTTTCTTT	CASSSPDRDYTEAFF
TRBV4-1	-	TRBJ1-2	TGCGCCAGCAGCCCGGGGCCGGGGGTAGTGGGCTACACCTTC	CASSPGPGVVGYTF
TRBV19	-	TRBJ2-7	TGTGCCAGTAGTATTTTCCAGGGTAACTACGAGCAGTACTTC	CASSIFQGNYEQYF
TRBV6-1	TRBD2	TRBJ2-7	TGTGCCAGCAGTAGAGCGGGAGGGCCTAACGAGCAGTACTTC	CASSRAGGPNEQYF
TRBV6-5	-	TRBJ1-2	TGTGCCAGCAGTTATATCCCCCCGGGAGGCAACTATGGCTACACCTTC	CASSYIPPGGNYGYTF
TRBV6-5	TRBD2	TRBJ2-5	TGTGCCAGCAGGGGGGGGTATGAGACCCAGTACTTC	CASRGGYETQYF